This TCR beta chain was observed in a study of blood T cells in healthy people across ages. Study results and caveats: Whereas aged donors had fewer naive CD4+ cells, long-lived donors had more of them and higher diversity. PBMCs left unsorted prevented a conclusive naive versus antigen-experienced comparison. Not knowing donor CMV status may have confounded expanded clonotype changes. Investigators treated diversity estimates from one million T cells as underestimates.

This clonotype is a singleton in its sample. Its specificity is unknown. The V end lost 5 bases, the J end lost 1 base, and 11 bases lay between the germline ends. Germline V gives CDR1 LGHNA, CDR2 YNFKEQ. CDR3 length equals 14 residues. A sample-barcoded 5' primer and a J-beta primer mix were used in a second PCR of roughly 7 to 11 cycles. TCRdb independently ran MiXCR on the 5' RACE reads; one entry per CDR3 protein. The repertoire includes approximately 790,000 distinct CDR3 sequences, approximately 59% of them detected once, and 25% to 30% sits in the top ten. The chain couples TRBV4-2 to TRBJ1-2; D not certain. This TCR was recovered from a man younger than 45 in good health. The sequencing input was blood. The DNA of the CDR3 is TGTGCCAGCAGCTATACTACAGATAACTATGGCTACACCTTC. Its translation is CASSYTTDNYGYTF.